This is a list of T cell receptor beta chains from one sample in a study of graft-versus-host responses after intestinal transplantation. No antigen is known for these receptors. Repertoires were generated with immunoSEQ multiplex PCR, while TCRdb's copy carries only in-frame clones and drops some. The table lists some 83,000 clones, 90% to 95% of them singletons. The sample in question was unstimulated CD4+ T cells sorted from spleen or lymph node cells, obtained before intestinal transplant. The receptors stem from a human donor who received an intestinal transplant. CDR3s include the opening cysteine and the closing phenylalanine or tryptophan. Each record gives: CDR3 length, V gene, D gene, CDR3 protein. The D gene is left open where the match is weak.

length: 12; V: TRBV29-1; D: TRBD1; CDR3: CSVGTGGDGYTF
length: 12; V: TRBV6-5; D: TRBD2; CDR3: CASSQLGGKQFF
length: 13; V: TRBV9; D: TRBD1; CDR3: CASSTRTGSEAFF
length: 14; V: TRBV5-4; D: TRBD1; CDR3: CASSLDRATDTQYF
length: 18; V: TRBV27; D: -; CDR3: CASSFAPGQFSGANVLTF
length: 13; V: TRBV27; D: -; CDR3: CASSAQGRDTIYF
length: 17; V: TRBV5-1; D: -; CDR3: CASSLSGDYPGDTEAFF
length: 17; V: TRBV9; D: -; CDR3: CASSVDDSFLAKNIQYF
length: 15; V: TRBV29-1; D: -; CDR3: CSVASPGENGYGYTF
length: 13; V: TRBV30; D: -; CDR3: CAWSRGATTEAFF
length: 15; V: TRBV4-1; D: TRBD2; CDR3: CASSPGTSGGYEQYF
length: 13; V: TRBV29-1; D: TRBD2; CDR3: CSVEREVVGELFF
length: 16; V: TRBV25-1; D: -; CDR3: CASSAPQGGNFYGYTF
length: 15; V: TRBV2; D: -; CDR3: CASSEEQVAGNEQFF
length: 15; V: TRBV30; D: -; CDR3: CAWSVMGGAAYEQYF
length: 14; V: TRBV2; D: -; CDR3: CASNDRIRNQPQHF
length: 13; V: TRBV5-8; D: -; CDR3: CASSRRGNNEQFF
length: 17; V: TRBV2; D: TRBD1; CDR3: CASSPSRSTGKESGYTF
length: 15; V: TRBV11-3; D: TRBD1; CDR3: CASSLAGTGEGEQYF
length: 13; V: TRBV18; D: -; CDR3: CASSPVQGTEAFF
length: 14; V: TRBV28; D: -; CDR3: CASSLSPPSQPQHF
length: 16; V: TRBV11-3; D: -; CDR3: CASSFIAGPLENTIYF
length: 14; V: TRBV2; D: TRBD1; CDR3: CASRAGTGDNEQFF
length: 16; V: TRBV5-1; D: TRBD2; CDR3: CASSLAPGGAGETQYF
length: 11; V: TRBV19; D: -; CDR3: CASSSTDEQYF
length: 17; V: TRBV4-3; D: TRBD1; CDR3: CASSQRGSDRVGEKLFF
length: 15; V: TRBV7-2; D: -; CDR3: CASSLVLPDYTEAFF
length: 16; V: TRBV11-2; D: TRBD2; CDR3: CASSLPGLAGGETQYF
length: 15; V: TRBV9; D: TRBD1; CDR3: CASSVVSGGADTQYF
length: 13; V: TRBV6-1; D: -; CDR3: CASRWTAYTEAFF
length: 14; V: TRBV11-2; D: TRBD1; CDR3: CASSRGTGDEKLFF
length: 16; V: TRBV19; D: -; CDR3: CASSLPGQARGDEQYF
length: 12; V: TRBV10-2; D: -; CDR3: CASSEEGGPQHF
length: 15; V: TRBV7-9; D: -; CDR3: CASSLARGSAGELFF
length: 18; V: TRBV7-9; D: TRBD2; CDR3: CASSLERLAGAHTDTQYF
length: 13; V: TRBV5-1; D: -; CDR3: CASRSTGANVLTF
length: 16; V: TRBV4-3; D: TRBD1; CDR3: CASSQESDRPHYGYTF
length: 14; V: TRBV5-6; D: -; CDR3: CASSLSQGGYGYTF
length: 14; V: TRBV7-2; D: TRBD1; CDR3: CASSLGTGSYEQYF
length: 14; V: TRBV7-2; D: TRBD2; CDR3: CASSLDGGAYEQYF
length: 12; V: TRBV6-5; D: -; CDR3: CASSYGADGYTF
length: 14; V: TRBV15; D: TRBD2; CDR3: CATSRTSGTNEQFF